The 20 T cell receptor beta chains in this list originate from one sample, sequenced in a study of Ad26.COV2.S vaccination and SARS-CoV-2 variants. The treatment: approximately 18 received Ad26.COV2.S at low or high dose, single or two shots; 5 received placebo; per-sample allocation not given. All samples were drawn on day 63, counting from the first vaccine or placebo injection. Data came from immunoSEQ multiplex PCR; TCRdb stores just in-frame clones and leaves some out. In the table there are 350,000 to 600,000 clones, 80% to 90% of which are singletons. The sample in question was peripheral blood, obtained in a trial of Ad26.COV2.S vaccine versus placebo. These receptor sequences come from a person between 18 and 65 years old who received the Ad26.COV2.S COVID-19 vaccine or a placebo.

This clone was counted a single time. The J gene is TRBJ2-1, the V gene TRBV3-1 (or the pseudogene TRBV3-2), with D maybe TRBD2 (5 bases). This CDR3 has 15 residues. The V and J ends lost 0 bases and 3 bases respectively, with 9 bases between them. In germline, CDR1 is LGHDT, CDR2 YNNKEL (reference sequence). The CDR3 nucleotides are TGTGCCAGCAGCCAAGATCGGGGTCGCTACAATGAGCAGTTCTTC. Its translation: CASSQDRGRYNEQFF.

This chain connects TRBV27 to TRBJ2-1, with D perhaps TRBD2 (5 bases). The length of the CDR3 is 14 residues. The germline CDR1 and CDR2 sequences are MNHEY and SMNVEV (reference sequence). Trimming took 4 bases from V and 2 from J, leaving 9 bases between them. The CDR3 region has the DNA TGTGCCAGCAGTTACGGACTTCCCTACAATGAGCAGTTCTTC. Translation: CASSYGLPYNEQFF.

The chain uses TRBV28 and TRBJ2-5; 7 bases are a match to TRBD2. The CDR3 loop spans 14 amino acids. The V gene's germline CDR1 is MDHEN and CDR2 SYDVKM. V was pared by 2 bases and J by 4 bases, with 4 bases of the junction left unmatched. In DNA, the CDR3 is TGTGCCAGCAGTTTACGGCGGGAGCGAGAGACCCAGTACTTC. Translated, it gives CASSLRRERETQYF. The full variable domain, with the rest looked up from reference TRBV28 and TRBJ2-5, is DVKVTQSSRYLVKRTGEKVFLECVQDMDHENMFWYRQDPGLGLRLIYFSYDVKMKEKGDIPEGYSVSREKKERFSLILESASTNQTSMYLCASSLRRERETQYFGPGTRLLVL.

CDR3 in amino acids: CAQTTGNGNTIYF. The DNA of the CDR3 is TGTGCGCAGACGACAGGGAATGGAAACACCATATATTTT. J is TRBJ1-3 and V is TRBV30; 7 bases are shared with TRBD1. CDR3 length equals 13 residues. The V gene's germline CDR1 is GTSNPN and CDR2 SVGIG (reference sequence).

This chain connects TRBV30 to TRBJ1-1; D call uncertain. Trimming left V 0 bases short and J 11 bases short, with 13 bases between. Germline CDR1 and CDR2: GTSNPN and SVGIG (reference sequence). The CDR3 spans 12 residues. CDR3 bases: TGTGCCTGGAGTGTACTCGGGGAAGGGGCTTTCTTT. Its translation: CAWSVLGEGAFF.

J is TRBJ2-7 and V is TRBV27; a possible D gene is TRBD1 (6 bases). Germline CDR1 is MNHEY and CDR2 is SMNVEV (reference sequence). The CDR3 contains 13 residues. Deletions cut 6 bases from V and 0 bases from J, with 9 bases between. The DNA of the CDR3 is TGTGCCAGCAGACAGGGTAACTCCTACGAGCAGTACTTC. This encodes CASRQGNSYEQYF.

The chain employs TRBV7-2 and TRBJ2-5, with unresolved D. CDR3 length equals 14 residues. Trimming cost V 2 bases and J 0 bases, with 7 bases left between them. Germline-derived CDR1 and CDR2 are SGHTA and FQGNSA. The CDR3 loop reads CASSLSGHQETQYF. The CDR3 bases are TGTGCCAGCAGCTTAAGTGGACACCAAGAGACCCAGTACTTC.

CDR3 sequence: CASSVTPAGANEQFF. The CDR3 DNA follows: TGTGCCAGCAGCGTAACACCAGCGGGGGCTAATGAGCAGTTCTTC. The V gene is TRBV9, the J gene TRBJ2-1; 8 nucleotides match TRBD2. V gave up 1 base and J gave up 7 bases; unmatched junction bases: 7. The CDR3 is made up of 15 amino acids. CDR1 SGDLS and CDR2 YYNGEE come from the germline V gene.

The rearrangement links TRBV19 to TRBJ2-6; TRBD1 is a possible D gene (5 bases). The germline gives CDR1 LNHDA, CDR2 SQIVND (reference sequence). The CDR3 is 17 amino acids. Between the trimmed V and J ends, which lost 7 bases and 0 bases, there was a span of 16 bases. The CDR3 protein is CASNGHHYFSGANVLTF. The CDR3 nucleotides are TGTGCCAGTAACGGACACCACTACTTCTCTGGGGCCAACGTCCTGACTTTC.

The CDR3 nucleotides read TGTGCCAGCAGCCAGACTTCGGGGGCCGGGGAGCTGTTTTTT. Translated, it gives CASSQTSGAGELFF. This chain joins TRBV7-2 and TRBJ2-2, with D possibly matching TRBD2 (6 bases). The CDR3 has 14 amino acids. Germline loops: CDR1 SGHTA, CDR2 FQGNSA. With 5 bases removed from V and 6 bases from J, the gap between germline ends came to 13 bases.

The V and J genes are TRBV28 and TRBJ2-5; 7 bases fit TRBD2. Germline assignment: CDR1 MDHEN and CDR2 SYDVKM. The ends lost 6 bases at V and 5 bases at J; junction bases unmatched: 6. The CDR3 is 13 amino acids. Written as DNA, the CDR3 is TGTGCCAGCAGACTAGCGAACGGGGAGACCCAGTACTTC. This gives the protein CASRLANGETQYF.

This chain connects TRBV5-6 to TRBJ2-3, with a tentative D call TRBD1 (5 bases). V gave up 6 bases and J gave up 2 bases, with 13 bases separating them. CDR1 is SGHDT, CDR2 YYEEEE, per germline. The CDR3 has 14 amino acids. The CDR3 nucleotides are TGTGCCAGCACCCCCCAGGGAACCACAGATACGCAGTATTTT. Protein sequence: CASTPQGTTDTQYF. Full variable domain (rest looked up from reference TRBV5-6 and TRBJ2-3): DAGVTQSPTHLIKTRGQQVTLRCSPKSGHDTVSWYQQALGQGPQFIFQYYEEEERQRGNFPDRFSGHQFPNYSSELNVNALLLGDSALYLCASTPQGTTDTQYFGPGTRLTVL.

The chain is built from TRBV7-9 and TRBJ1-1; tentative D call: TRBD1 (5 bases). CDR1 is SEHNR and CDR2 is FQNEAQ in the germline V gene (reference sequence). There are 13 residues in the CDR3. The V and J ends lost 1 base and 11 bases respectively, with 14 bases between them. The CDR3 here is CASSLVGAGGAFF. The CDR3 DNA reads TGTGCCAGCAGCTTAGTTGGGGCAGGTGGGGCTTTCTTT.

The chain joins TRBV28 to TRBJ1-1, with TRBD1 matching 10 bases. Trimming at V came to 2 bases and at J to 5 bases, leaving 2 bases not matched to a gene. Germline CDR1 reads MDHEN; CDR2 reads SYDVKM. There are 14 residues in the CDR3. The CDR3 bases are TGTGCCAGCAGTTTAAAGGGACAGGGGACTGAAGCTTTCTTT. As protein: CASSLKGQGTEAFF.

V is TRBV11-2 and J is TRBJ2-7; D is possibly TRBD1 (5 bases). The CDR3 has 14 amino acids. The V and J ends lost 5 bases and 4 bases respectively, with 15 bases between them. CDR1 is SGHAT, CDR2 FQNNGV, per germline. The DNA for the CDR3 is TGTGCCAGCAGCAATAGGGGCGCGGATTACGAGCAGTACTTC. Its protein product is CASSNRGADYEQYF.

The chain uses TRBV5-6 and TRBJ1-5; D call uncertain. The CDR3 covers 16 residues. Germline values: CDR1 SGHDT, CDR2 YYEEEE. Trimming left V 0 bases short and J 4 bases short, with 14 bases between. The CDR3 nucleotides read TGTGCCAGCAGCTTGGGGCTGGGCCGACCGAATCAGCCCCAGCATTTT. This encodes CASSLGLGRPNQPQHF.

This chain joins TRBV7-9 and TRBJ2-1, with D unclear. The ends were cut back, 2 bases at V and 5 bases at J, with 4 bases in the middle. This CDR3 comprises 12 residues. From germline, CDR1 is SEHNR and CDR2 FQNEAQ (reference sequence). CDR3 region: CASSLINNEQFF. The CDR3 DNA reads TGTGCCAGCAGCTTAATCAACAATGAGCAGTTCTTC.

J is TRBJ2-7 and V is TRBV30; tentatively, D is TRBD1 (6 bases). The V end was cut by 4 bases, the J end by 3 bases, with 19 bases between. The CDR3 extends over 15 amino acids. Germline CDR1 GTSNPN, CDR2 SVGIG (reference sequence). The CDR3 DNA is TGTGCCTGGAATGGGGGCCTTGGACACGGCTACGAGCAGTACTTC. Amino acids: CAWNGGLGHGYEQYF.

The chain couples TRBV4-3 to TRBJ1-6; a weak D match, TRBD1 (5 bases). This CDR3 has 16 residues. CDR1 is LGHNA and CDR2 is YSLEER in the germline V gene. V was shortened by 4 bases and J by 0 bases, with 10 bases between the two germline ends. In nucleotides, the CDR3 is TGCGCCAGCAGCCCACGGGGGAGCTCCTATAATTCACCCCTCCACTTT. As protein: CASSPRGSSYNSPLHF.

This CDR3 is CASSQSWKRAYEQYF. CDR3 nucleotides: TGCGCCAGCAGTCAATCTTGGAAAAGGGCCTACGAGCAGTACTTC. The chain combines TRBV23-1 with TRBJ2-7, with unresolved D. TRBV23-1 is treated as an ORF (open reading frame) with a function not yet certain. The CDR3 contains 15 residues. Trimming stripped 0 bases from V and 2 bases from J, with 11 bases between.